This T cell receptor (beta chain) was identified during a study of early T cells in non-severe SARS-CoV-2 infection. Germline lookup yields CDR1 DFQATT and CDR2 SNEGSKA (reference sequence). This CDR3 has 15 residues. Trimming removed 6 bases at V and 6 bases at J, with 18 bases between. From the 5' RACE reads, TCRdb called clonotypes with MiXCR, one entry per CDR3 protein. The sample contains about 64,000 distinct CDR3 sequences, approximately 14% of which appear only once. The receptor comes from an adult who was a healthcare worker with PCR-confirmed SARS-CoV-2 infection or an uninfected control (not recorded which). The rearrangement joins TRBV20-1 to TRBJ1-6, with D tentatively TRBD1 (6 bases). The sequencing input was whole blood. Here the CDR3 DNA reads TGCAGTGCAGCCCGGCCGGGGGCAGGTAATTCACCCCTCCACTTT. Translating gives CSAARPGAGNSPLHF.